The 31 T cell receptor beta chains below all came from one sample that was sequenced in a study of CD8 T cell repertoires and HIV-1 epitope variants. TCRdb's table, derived via immunoSEQ multiplex PCR, lists solely in-frame clones and lacks some. The table shows roughly 4,900 clones, with roughly two thirds occurring only once. Their cognate antigens are unknown. Specimen: cultured CD8+ T cells derived from PBMCs. The receptor source for this set is a male donor with HIV.

This clone qualifies as large. The chain carries TRBV4-2 and TRBJ2-7, with 7 bases lining up with TRBD1. CDR1 is LGHNA, CDR2 YNFKEQ, per germline. V was clipped by 2 bases and J by 5 bases; unmatched bases: 3. The CDR3 runs to 13 residues. CDR3 sequence (DNA): TGTGCCAGCAGCCAAACAGGGGTCAACGAGCAGTACTTC. Its protein product is CASSQTGVNEQYF.

This chain uses TRBV4-1 with TRBJ1-2; possibly TRBD1 for D (5 bases). V was clipped by 0 bases and J by 3 bases, with 17 bases between them. Germline CDR1 is MGHRA and CDR2 is YSYEKL. There are 17 residues in the CDR3. The CDR3 DNA reads as TGCGCCAGCAGCCAAGAAAGCGGGACGTTAGGGGACTATGGCTACACCTTC. Protein product: CASSQESGTLGDYGYTF.

In this sample, this clone turned up a few times. This sequence joins TRBV7-6 and TRBJ2-7; possibly TRBD2 for D (6 bases). The ends were cut back, 2 bases at V and 6 bases at J, with 8 bases in the middle. This CDR3 contains 12 residues. The germline gives CDR1 SGHVS, CDR2 FNYEAQ. CDR3 loop: CASSLRAGEQYF. In nucleotides, the CDR3 is TGTGCCAGCAGCTTACGAGCGGGCGAGCAGTACTTC.

This clone was seen just once. The chain carries TRBV5-4 and TRBJ2-7; 7 bases are shared with TRBD2. The germline V gene encodes CDR1 SGHNT and CDR2 YYREEE (reference sequence). Trimming took 0 bases from V and 5 from J; bases not matched to a gene: 5. This CDR3 is built from 14 residues. In nucleotides, the CDR3 is TGTGCCAGCAGCTTGGACGGGGGGAACAACGAGCAGTACTTC. This encodes CASSLDGGNNEQYF. The full variable domain, rest sourced from reference TRBV5-4 and TRBJ2-7, is ETGVTQSPTHLIKTRGQQVTLRCSSQSGHNTVSWYQQALGQGPQFIFQYYREEENGRGNFPPRFSGLQFPNYSSELNVNALELDDSALYLCASSLDGGNNEQYFGPGTRLTVT.

This clone has more than one count but fewer than ten. The J gene is TRBJ1-5, the V gene TRBV28, with 10 bases that match TRBD1. The J segment lost 4 bases and the V segment lost 5 bases, leaving 5 bases of the junction unmatched. The CDR3 runs to 15 residues. The germline gives CDR1 MDHEN, CDR2 SYDVKM. In DNA form, the CDR3 reads TGTGCCAGCAGTCTGACAGGGGGCAGTAATCAGCCCCAGCATTTT. Amino acids: CASSLTGGSNQPQHF.

CDR3 coding DNA: TGTGCCAGCAGTTCTACCGGGACAGTCATCGAGCAGTACTTC. Translation gives CASSSTGTVIEQYF. The chain joins TRBV6-1 to TRBJ2-7; 7 bases align to TRBD1. The germline V gene has CDR1 MNHNS and CDR2 SASEGT. CDR3 size: 14 residues. The V and J ends lost 5 bases and 6 bases, in that order; junction bases with no gene match: 10.

In regard to this clone: Germline and junction disagree at one end, which may indicate a read error. The gene calls are TRBV4-1 and TRBJ2-7; possibly TRBD1 or TRBD2 for D (5 bases each). The CDR3 spans 14 residues. Germline CDR1 is MGHRA and CDR2 is YSYEKL. CDR3 amino acids: CASSPTGGRDEQYF. The CDR3 bases are TGTGCCAGCAGCCCTACAGGCGGGCGGGACGAGCAGTACTTC.

The chain carries TRBV28 and TRBJ1-5, with 7 bases matching TRBD1. The CDR3 is 16 amino acids. Germline V gene sequence: CDR1 MDHEN, CDR2 SYDVKM. Trimming took 6 bases from V and 3 from J; bases not matched to a gene: 11. CDR3 loop: CASREQGLGNNQPQHF. The CDR3 DNA is TGTGCCAGCAGGGAACAGGGGTTGGGAAACAATCAGCCCCAGCATTTT.

This clone has more than one count but fewer than ten. This sequence joins TRBV19 and TRBJ1-1, with TRBD1 identical over 7 bases. The length of the CDR3 is 14 residues. J gave up 3 bases and V 3 bases, and 4 bases lay outside the gene matches. CDR1 is LNHDA and CDR2 is SQIVND in the germline V gene (reference sequence). The CDR3 coding sequence is TGTGCCAGTAGTATCGGCAGGGGGGACACTGAAGCTTTCTTT. Translating it yields CASSIGRGDTEAFF.

By sample fraction, this clone is medium-sized. The rearrangement uses TRBV19 and TRBJ2-6; TRBD1 matches 11 bases. The CDR3 sequence is 15 residues long. V was pared by 8 bases and J by 0 bases, with 0 bases of the junction left unmatched. Germline CDR1 LNHDA, CDR2 SQIVND (reference sequence). The CDR3 is CASGTGGSGANVLTF. CDR3 in DNA: TGTGCCAGTGGGACAGGGGGCTCTGGGGCCAACGTCCTGACTTTC.

The V call is TRBV5-1, the J call TRBJ1-1, with 10 nucleotides matching TRBD1. Germline assignment: CDR1 SGHRS and CDR2 YFSETQ. Trimming at V came to 3 bases and at J to 10 bases, leaving 6 bases not matched to a gene. The CDR3 loop spans 13 amino acids. This chain's CDR3 is CASSSGTGDVAFF. CDR3 nucleotide sequence: TGCGCCAGCAGCTCCGGGACAGGGGATGTAGCTTTCTTT. The full variable domain, rest sourced from reference TRBV5-1 and TRBJ1-1, is KAGVTQTPRYLIKTRGQQVTLSCSPISGHRSVSWYQQTPGQGLQFLFEYFSETQRNKGNFPGRFSGRQFSNSRSEMNVSTLELGDSALYLCASSSGTGDVAFFGQGTRLTVV.

The genes are TRBV11-3 and TRBJ1-1; 8 bases agree with TRBD1. CDR3 length equals 12 residues. V gave up 8 bases and J gave up 5 bases; unmatched junction bases: 4. Germline V gene data show CDR1 as SGHNT and CDR2 as YENEEA. The chain's CDR3 is CASSTGGTEAFF. CDR3 bases: TGTGCCAGCTCTACAGGGGGGACTGAAGCTTTCTTT.

The gene calls are TRBV28 and TRBJ2-1; D is undetermined. V was clipped by 5 bases and J by 6 bases, with 14 bases between them. The CDR3 has 14 amino acids. CDR1 MDHEN and CDR2 SYDVKM come from the germline V gene. The chain's CDR3 is CASSKPLGFNEQFF. Here the CDR3 DNA reads TGTGCCAGCAGTAAACCTCTAGGATTCAATGAGCAGTTCTTC.

This clone was detected once. The chain uses TRBV4-3 and TRBJ2-7; D is possibly TRBD2 (6 bases). The CDR3 is 16 residues long. CDR1 is LGHNA, CDR2 YSLEER, per germline. V lost 2 bases and J 5 bases, leaving 19 bases between the germline ends. In DNA form, the CDR3 reads TGCGCCAGCAGCCAAAGCGCACGGGGGAGATCTAACGAGCAGTACTTC. It encodes CASSQSARGRSNEQYF.

The chain has TRBV6-1 and TRBJ2-7; D not resolved. The V gene's germline CDR1 is MNHNS and CDR2 SASEGT. The CDR3 totals 13 residues. Trimming stripped 7 bases from V and 0 bases from J, with 10 bases between. The CDR3 bases are TGTGCCAGCACCCTGACGGTCTCCTACGAGCAGTACTTC. Amino acids: CASTLTVSYEQYF.

As DNA, the CDR3 is TGTGCCAGCAGTATACGCCCGACAGATTTCGACTATGGCTACACCTTC. It codes for CASSIRPTDFDYGYTF. V and J are TRBV25-1 and TRBJ1-2; D perhaps matches TRBD1 (5 bases). V gave up 5 bases and J gave up 3 bases, with 19 bases separating them. Germline CDR1 is MGHDK and CDR2 is SYGVNS. This CDR3 is 16 amino acids long.

The chain employs TRBV28 and TRBJ2-7, with TRBD2 identical over 7 bases. The CDR3 is 14 amino acids. The ends lost 3 bases at V and 6 bases at J; junction bases unmatched: 8. The germline gives CDR1 MDHEN, CDR2 SYDVKM. The CDR3 sequence: CASSLERGGGEQYF. In DNA form, the CDR3 reads TGTGCCAGCAGTTTGGAGCGGGGTGGGGGCGAGCAGTACTTC.

This chain connects TRBV25-1 to TRBJ2-2; D might be TRBD2 (5 bases). CDR1 and CDR2 from the germline V gene are MGHDK and SYGVNS. The CDR3 is 13 residues long. Trimming pared 0 bases from V and 9 bases from J, leaving 8 bases between. The DNA for the CDR3 is TGTGCCAGCAGTGAATATGAGGGATGGGAGCTGTTTTTT. Protein product: CASSEYEGWELFF.

The V gene is TRBV28, the J gene TRBJ1-4; possibly TRBD1 for D (6 bases). The V gene's germline CDR1 is MDHEN and CDR2 SYDVKM. There are 16 residues in the CDR3. The ends were cut back, 3 bases at V and 1 base at J, with 12 bases in the middle. The CDR3 DNA follows: TGTGCCAGCAGTTTCTCTCGAGGGGGAACTAATGAAAAACTGTTTTTT. As protein: CASSFSRGGTNEKLFF.

By share of the sample, this clone is large. This sequence joins TRBV2 and TRBJ2-1; D is perhaps TRBD2 (7 bases). Germline V gene sequence: CDR1 SNHLY, CDR2 FYNNEI. Trimming left V 3 bases short and J 7 bases short, with 13 bases between. The CDR3 contains 14 residues. In DNA form, the CDR3 reads TGTGCCAGCAGTGAGGGGGGGACATTGAATGAGCAGTTCTTC. It codes for CASSEGGTLNEQFF.

There are a few counts of this clone. The gene calls are TRBV5-4 and TRBJ2-7, with 11 bases lining up with TRBD1. Unmatched junction bases numbered 6, after V lost 4 bases and J lost 9 bases. From germline, CDR1 is SGHNT and CDR2 YYREEE (reference sequence). This CDR3 region has 13 residues. This chain's CDR3 is CASSLGTGGWQYF. In nucleotides, the CDR3 is TGTGCCAGCAGCCTTGGGACAGGGGGGTGGCAGTACTTC.

This clone was detected only a few times. The chain uses TRBV29-1 and TRBJ1-1; 7 bases agree with TRBD1. This CDR3 comprises 11 residues. In germline, CDR1 is SQVTM, CDR2 ANQGSEA. With 7 bases clipped from V and 2 bases from J, the junction kept 1 base outside the gene matches. The CDR3 here is CSGDSNTEAFF. In DNA, the CDR3 is TGCAGCGGGGACAGTAACACTGAAGCTTTCTTT.

The chain combines TRBV7-9 with TRBJ1-1; possibly TRBD1 for D (6 bases). The CDR3 has 16 amino acids. V was clipped by 5 bases and J by 4 bases, with 20 bases between them. Germline CDR1 reads SEHNR; CDR2 reads FQNEAQ (reference sequence). The DNA for the CDR3 is TGTGCCAGCAGCCCACGGGTAGGGGGATGGAGCACTGAAGCTTTCTTT. Protein product: CASSPRVGGWSTEAFF.

V gene TRBV7-9 combines with J gene TRBJ1-2; possible D gene TRBD1, 6 bases. Looked up from germline, CDR1 is SEHNR and CDR2 is FQNEAQ (reference sequence). Trimming stripped 2 bases from V and 8 bases from J, with 15 bases between. This CDR3 comprises 14 residues. The CDR3: CASSLQVPGEGYTF. In DNA form, the CDR3 reads TGTGCCAGCAGCTTACAGGTGCCAGGGGAAGGCTACACCTTC. Filled out from reference TRBV7-9 and TRBJ1-2, the complete variable domain reads DTGVSQNPRHKITKRGQNVTFRCDPISEHNRLYWYRQTLGQGPEFLTYFQNEAQLEKSRLLSDRFSAERPKGSFSTLEIQRTEQGDSAMYLCASSLQVPGEGYTFGSGTRLTVV.

The chain employs TRBV6-1 and TRBJ2-1, with D maybe TRBD2 (5 bases). Germline assignment: CDR1 MNHNS and CDR2 SASEGT. The V end was cut by 3 bases, the J end by 5 bases, with 17 bases between. This CDR3 spans 16 amino acids. The CDR3 sequence: CASSDYHPAGHNEQFF. The CDR3 nucleotides read TGTGCCAGCAGTGACTACCATCCTGCGGGTCACAATGAGCAGTTCTTC.

The rearrangement joins TRBV28 to TRBJ2-1; D is undetermined. CDR1 is MDHEN and CDR2 is SYDVKM in the germline V gene. V was trimmed by 1 base and J by 2 bases, leaving 9 bases between them. This CDR3 has 15 amino acids. CDR3 nucleotides: TGTGCCAGCAGTTTATCCGCTGACGCCTACAATGAGCAGTTCTTC. This codes for CASSLSADAYNEQFF.

The chain couples TRBV20-1 to TRBJ2-4; D is undetermined. Germline CDR1 and CDR2: DFQATT and SNEGSKA (reference sequence). CDR3 length equals 11 residues. Trimming removed 3 bases from V and 8 bases from J, with 8 bases in between. The CDR3 DNA follows: TGCAGTGCTAGGCACAACCACATTCAGTACTTC. Protein: CSARHNHIQYF.

The chain carries TRBV6-5 and TRBJ2-7; 7 bases fit TRBD1. After removal of 8 bases from V and 2 bases from J, the junction contained 6 bases not matched to a gene. Germline CDR1 and CDR2: MNHEY and SVGAGI. The CDR3 length is 13 residues. The CDR3: CASRSGTAYEQYF. CDR3 coding DNA: TGTGCCAGCCGATCCGGGACAGCCTACGAGCAGTACTTC.

This chain connects TRBV6-9 to TRBJ2-7, with 7 positions matching TRBD1. The CDR3 consists of 13 residues. Per the germline V gene, CDR1 is MNHGY and CDR2 is SVAAGI. Unmatched junction bases numbered 3, after V lost 5 bases and J lost 2 bases. CDR3 DNA: TGTGCCAGCAGTCTTGGGACAGCCTACGAGCAGTACTTC. Translated: CASSLGTAYEQYF.

The genes are TRBV7-9 and TRBJ2-3; 7 nucleotides match TRBD2. J gave up 1 base and V 5 bases, and 12 bases lay outside the gene matches. CDR3 length: 17 residues. CDR1 is SEHNR and CDR2 is FQNEAQ in the germline V gene (reference sequence). CDR3: CASSPGGGGAGTDTQYF. The DNA for the CDR3 is TGTGCCAGCAGCCCGGGGGGTGGGGGAGCTGGCACAGATACGCAGTATTTT.

The chain couples TRBV5-8 to TRBJ2-1; D gene uncertain. Germline V gives CDR1 SGHTS, CDR2 YDEGEE. This CDR3 contains 11 residues. Trimming cost V 2 bases and J 9 bases, with 6 bases left between them. The CDR3 nucleotides are TGTGCCAGCAGCTTACTTCTTGAGCAGTTCTTC. It translates to CASSLLLEQFF.